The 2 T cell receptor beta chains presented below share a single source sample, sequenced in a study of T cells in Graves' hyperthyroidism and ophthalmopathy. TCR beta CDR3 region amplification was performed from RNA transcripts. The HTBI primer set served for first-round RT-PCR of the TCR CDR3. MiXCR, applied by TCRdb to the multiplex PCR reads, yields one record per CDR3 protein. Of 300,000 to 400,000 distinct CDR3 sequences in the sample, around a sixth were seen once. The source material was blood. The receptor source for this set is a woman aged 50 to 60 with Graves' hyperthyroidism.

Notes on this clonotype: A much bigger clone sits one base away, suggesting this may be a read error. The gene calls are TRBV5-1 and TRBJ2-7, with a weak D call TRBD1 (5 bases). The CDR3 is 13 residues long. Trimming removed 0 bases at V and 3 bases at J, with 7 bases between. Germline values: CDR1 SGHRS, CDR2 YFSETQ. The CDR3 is CASSLGRDYEQYF. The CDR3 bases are TGCGCCAGCAGCTTGGGCAGGGACTACGAGCAGTACTTC.

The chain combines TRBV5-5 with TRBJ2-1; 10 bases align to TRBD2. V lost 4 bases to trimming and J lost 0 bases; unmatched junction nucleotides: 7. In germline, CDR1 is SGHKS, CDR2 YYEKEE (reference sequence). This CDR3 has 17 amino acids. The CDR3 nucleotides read TGTGCCAGCAGCACATTTAGCGGGGGGACCTCCTACAATGAGCAGTTCTTC. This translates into CASSTFSGGTSYNEQFF.